This is a list of T cell receptor beta chains from one sample in a study of blood T cells in healthy people across ages. TCRdb itself ran the 5' RACE reads through MiXCR, one entry per CDR3 protein. The sample carries more than 1 million distinct CDR3 sequences, under 45% recorded once. The sample was blood. The receptors were sampled from a woman aged 55-69 years in good health. Both conserved end residues are part of each CDR3. The order of the fields is clone size, J gene, V gene, D gene, CDR3 protein. D genes are given only for firm matches. Clone size is stated in some rows and not others, as once, few, many or a class when expanded.

abundance: few; j_gene: TRBJ2-1; v_gene: TRBV7-8; d_gene: TRBD1; CDR3aa: CASSLVGTGAVNEQFF
abundance: many; j_gene: TRBJ2-1; v_gene: TRBV29-1; d_gene: NA; CDR3aa: CSVELFYEQFF
abundance: few; j_gene: TRBJ2-1; v_gene: TRBV6-5; d_gene: NA; CDR3aa: CASSYSEAARGSSYNEQFF
abundance: NA; j_gene: NA; v_gene: TRBV5-1; d_gene: TRBD2; CDR3aa: CASSLVAGAGVPYEQYF
abundance: NA; j_gene: TRBJ2-1; v_gene: TRBV27; d_gene: NA; CDR3aa: CASSSTGFEQFF
abundance: few; j_gene: TRBJ2-1; v_gene: TRBV5-1; d_gene: NA; CDR3aa: CASSFGTNNEQFF
abundance: NA; j_gene: TRBJ2-2; v_gene: TRBV6-5; d_gene: TRBD1; CDR3aa: CASSYSWGQGGTGELFF
abundance: NA; j_gene: TRBJ2-1; v_gene: TRBV5-1; d_gene: NA; CDR3aa: CASSSDGGSYNEQFF
abundance: few; j_gene: TRBJ2-3; v_gene: TRBV4-2; d_gene: TRBD2; CDR3aa: CASSQDLAGGTDTQYF
abundance: NA; j_gene: TRBJ1-4; v_gene: TRBV20-1; d_gene: TRBD1; CDR3aa: CSARDRRGRDEKLFF
abundance: once; j_gene: NA; v_gene: TRBV20-1; d_gene: NA; CDR3aa: CSARARGRPVLTQYF
abundance: NA; j_gene: TRBJ2-7; v_gene: TRBV11-2; d_gene: TRBD1; CDR3aa: CASEERDRWYEQYF
abundance: few; j_gene: TRBJ1-4; v_gene: TRBV20-1; d_gene: TRBD1; CDR3aa: CSATPGTVNEKLFF
abundance: NA; j_gene: TRBJ2-3; v_gene: TRBV24-1; d_gene: NA; CDR3aa: CATSDPGHQDTQYF
abundance: few; j_gene: TRBJ2-3; v_gene: TRBV10-1; d_gene: NA; CDR3aa: CASSSSAGTDTQYF
abundance: NA; j_gene: TRBJ2-1; v_gene: TRBV7-9; d_gene: TRBD2; CDR3aa: CASSPPLGTSVYNEQFF
abundance: NA; j_gene: TRBJ2-5; v_gene: TRBV11-2; d_gene: TRBD1; CDR3aa: CASSLGLTGERPETQYF
abundance: NA; j_gene: TRBJ2-1; v_gene: TRBV10-3; d_gene: NA; CDR3aa: CAIQRGGLNNTHNEQFF
abundance: few; j_gene: TRBJ2-7; v_gene: TRBV20-1; d_gene: TRBD2; CDR3aa: CSARTPRLAGEQYF
abundance: NA; j_gene: TRBJ2-5; v_gene: TRBV7-6; d_gene: NA; CDR3aa: CASSLGAGSLFETQYF
abundance: NA; j_gene: TRBJ2-3; v_gene: TRBV25-1; d_gene: NA; CDR3aa: CASSASVLTDTQYF
abundance: NA; j_gene: TRBJ2-1; v_gene: TRBV20-1; d_gene: NA; CDR3aa: CSARLANNEQFF
abundance: few; j_gene: TRBJ2-1; v_gene: TRBV13; d_gene: TRBD2; CDR3aa: CASSLVGLAGDSSYNEQFF
abundance: NA; j_gene: TRBJ2-2; v_gene: TRBV7-7; d_gene: NA; CDR3aa: CASSRGNTGELFF
abundance: NA; j_gene: TRBJ2-3; v_gene: TRBV27; d_gene: TRBD1; CDR3aa: CASSLRQGVIDTQYF
abundance: few; j_gene: TRBJ2-7; v_gene: TRBV27; d_gene: TRBD2; CDR3aa: CASSLWASSGRIPTEQYF
abundance: few; j_gene: TRBJ2-5; v_gene: TRBV15; d_gene: TRBD1; CDR3aa: CATSSGQGVWETQYF
abundance: NA; j_gene: TRBJ1-5; v_gene: TRBV7-9; d_gene: TRBD1; CDR3aa: CASSSGGGQALSKHF